The 24 T cell receptor beta chains given below trace back to one sample, sequenced in a study of cytomegalovirus exposure and HLA in healthy donors. TCRdb's table, derived via immunoSEQ multiplex PCR, lists solely in-frame clones and lacks some. The sample holds hundreds of thousands of clones, approximately 90% seen once. Sequenced sample: PBMCs. Every receptor here comes from a woman aged 18-35 years in good health and CMV-seronegative.

This clone was counted between two and nine times. The chain has TRBV30 and TRBJ1-5; weak D call: TRBD1 (5 bases). CDR1 is GTSNPN, CDR2 SVGIG, per germline (reference sequence). Trimming cost V 4 bases and J 3 bases, with 10 bases left between them. This CDR3 has 13 amino acids. The CDR3 here is CAWNPTVNQPQHF. CDR3 coding DNA: TGTGCCTGGAACCCGACAGTCAATCAGCCCCAGCATTTT.

CDR3 loop: CASSLNLSGHPTYEQYF. The CDR3 nucleotides are TGTGCCAGCAGCTTAAATCTGTCGGGACATCCGACCTACGAGCAGTACTTC. V usage is TRBV7-3 and J usage is TRBJ2-7; tentative D call: TRBD1 (6 bases). V was clipped by 1 base and J by 2 bases, with 18 bases between them. CDR3 length: 17 residues. Germline values: CDR1 SGHTA, CDR2 FQGTGA.

Only a few counts were recorded for this clone. Written as DNA, the CDR3 is TGTGCCAGCAGCTTATACCCTCCCGGACAGGGGCGCGTGTGGGGTGGCTACACCTTC. Translated, it gives CASSLYPPGQGRVWGGYTF. The chain carries TRBV7-3 and TRBJ1-2; 9 nucleotides agree with TRBD1. The V segment lost 2 bases and the J segment 7 bases; nucleotides outside the gene matches: 20. CDR3 length: 19 residues. The germline V gene has CDR1 SGHTA and CDR2 FQGTGA.

The rearrangement uses TRBV27 and TRBJ1-4; 8 bases align to TRBD1. This CDR3 has 14 residues. V shed 5 bases, J shed 5 bases, and the junction held 4 bases outside the gene matches. Germline V gives CDR1 MNHEY, CDR2 SMNVEV (reference sequence). The CDR3 DNA reads TGTGCCAGCAGTCAACAGGGGGGGAATGAAAAACTGTTTTTT. It specifies CASSQQGGNEKLFF.

This chain connects TRBV2 to TRBJ1-4; no clear D gene. The CDR3 has 11 amino acids. Germline V gene sequence: CDR1 SNHLY, CDR2 FYNNEI. The ends were cut back, 5 bases at V and 6 bases at J, with 4 bases in the middle. The CDR3 DNA sequence: TGTGCCAGCAGTCCATATGAAAAACTGTTTTTT. Residues: CASSPYEKLFF.

The chain has TRBV5-4 and TRBJ2-1, with 12 bases matching TRBD2. V dropped 4 bases and J dropped 10; count of bases not matched to a gene: 24. Germline assignment: CDR1 SGHNT and CDR2 YYREEE (reference sequence). This CDR3 contains 20 residues. CDR3 bases: TGTGCCAGCAGCGGTCTCGGCTCCTTGACTAGCGGGAGTCAAAGGGGGGAGCAGTTCTTC. Its protein product is CASSGLGSLTSGSQRGEQFF.

The rearrangement links TRBV15 to TRBJ2-3; D unclear. Germline-derived CDR1 and CDR2 are LNHNV and YYDKDF (reference sequence). V shed 4 bases and J shed 0 bases, with 17 bases lying between them. There are 17 residues in the CDR3. CDR3 nucleotide sequence: TGTGCCACCAGCACCCCCTCGACGCGGAGAAGCACAGATACGCAGTATTTT. Encoded protein: CATSTPSTRRSTDTQYF. The variable domain in full, with the rest retrieved from reference TRBV15 and TRBJ2-3, is DAMVIQNPRYQVTQFGKPVTLSCSQTLNHNVMYWYQQKSSQAPKLLFHYYDKDFNNEADTPDNFQSRRPNTSFCFLDIRSPGLGDTAMYLCATSTPSTRRSTDTQYFGPGTRLTVL.

This clone was found a few times. The chain employs TRBV7-9 and TRBJ2-7, with a tentative D call TRBD1 (6 bases). Germline V gene sequence: CDR1 SEHNR, CDR2 FQNEAQ (reference sequence). V lost 3 bases and J 6 bases, leaving 15 bases between the germline ends. The CDR3 extends over 14 amino acids. The CDR3 reads CASSFGQTGSEQYF. In DNA form, the CDR3 reads TGTGCCAGCAGCTTCGGACAGACTGGGAGCGAGCAGTACTTC.

Here the CDR3 reads CSVEQREGANTGELFF. CDR3 sequence (DNA): TGCAGCGTTGAACAGCGGGAGGGTGCGAACACCGGGGAGCTGTTTTTT. The rearrangement joins TRBV29-1 to TRBJ2-2; 10 bases map to TRBD2. The CDR3 consists of 16 residues. Germline values: CDR1 SQVTM, CDR2 ANQGSEA. With V trimmed by 2 bases and J by 0 bases, 3 bases remained unmatched.

The V and J genes are TRBV7-7 and TRBJ2-7; D may be TRBD2 (6 bases). In germline, CDR1 is SSHAT, CDR2 FNYEAQ (reference sequence). The V gene lost 4 bases and the J gene lost 2 bases, with 12 bases spanning the gap. The CDR3 runs to 14 residues. CDR3 DNA sequence: TGTGCCAGCAGCTCGACGGAGGGGACCTACGAGCAGTACTTC. Residues: CASSSTEGTYEQYF.

The count of this clone is one. This chain links TRBV28 with TRBJ2-5; weak D call: TRBD1 (5 bases). The V gene lost 3 bases and the J gene lost 3 bases, with 11 bases spanning the gap. The CDR3 loop spans 14 amino acids. Germline V gives CDR1 MDHEN, CDR2 SYDVKM. CDR3 amino acids: CASSFVSGKETQYF. The DNA for the CDR3 is TGTGCCAGCAGTTTTGTGTCAGGGAAAGAGACCCAGTACTTC. Variable domain in full (rest from reference TRBV28 and TRBJ2-5): DVKVTQSSRYLVKRTGEKVFLECVQDMDHENMFWYRQDPGLGLRLIYFSYDVKMKEKGDIPEGYSVSREKKERFSLILESASTNQTSMYLCASSFVSGKETQYFGPGTRLLVL.

The chain has TRBV2 and TRBJ2-7; TRBD2 matches at 8 bases. CDR1 is SNHLY, CDR2 FYNNEI, per germline. CDR3 length: 18 amino acids. V lost 4 bases to trimming and J lost 2 bases; unmatched junction nucleotides: 16. The chain's CDR3 is CASSVSSGLRMGTYEQYF. The CDR3 DNA sequence: TGTGCCAGCAGTGTTTCTAGCGGGCTCCGAATGGGTACCTACGAGCAGTACTTC.

This rearrangement joins TRBV4-1 to TRBJ1-2, with a weak D call TRBD1 (6 bases). The CDR3 length is 15 residues. Germline-derived CDR1 and CDR2 are MGHRA and YSYEKL. Trimming took off 4 bases at V and 7 bases at J, with 19 bases between the two ends. The CDR3 spells CASSLVQGRVGGYTF. CDR3 DNA: TGCGCCAGCAGCCTGGTACAGGGAAGAGTAGGTGGCTACACCTTC.

Notes on this clone: The junction and the germline gene differ at one end; a read error may be behind it. This chain connects TRBV27 to TRBJ1-1, with a tentative D call TRBD1 (5 bases). From germline, CDR1 is MNHEY and CDR2 SMNVEV (reference sequence). This CDR3 is 14 amino acids long. CDR3 sequence reads: CVSRSGLGVTEAFF. The CDR3 DNA reads as TGTGTCAGCAGGTCAGGGCTTGGGGTAACTGAAGCTTTCTTT.

This clone was found once. V gene TRBV5-6 combines with J gene TRBJ1-5; D call uncertain. The V end was cut by 4 bases, the J end by 5 bases, with 7 bases between. Per the germline V gene, CDR1 is SGHDT and CDR2 is YYEEEE. This CDR3 contains 12 residues. CDR3 in amino acids: CASSRGDQPQHF. The CDR3 DNA reads as TGTGCCAGCAGCCGTGGAGATCAGCCCCAGCATTTT.

The V and J genes are TRBV5-4 and TRBJ2-1, with 11 bases matching TRBD2. Germline CDR1 reads SGHNT; CDR2 reads YYREEE (reference sequence). Trimming removed 5 bases from V and 5 bases from J; junction bases left unmatched: 9. CDR3 size: 16 residues. The CDR3 region is CASSSPGLAANNEQFF. The CDR3 nucleotides are TGTGCCAGCAGTTCCCCGGGACTAGCGGCAAACAATGAGCAGTTCTTC.

J is TRBJ1-2 and V is TRBV30; TRBD1 aligns across 7 bases. The CDR3 contains 14 residues. J gave up 6 bases and V 1 base, and 8 bases lay outside the gene matches. The germline CDR1 and CDR2 sequences are GTSNPN and SVGIG (reference sequence). The CDR3: CAWSADDRVNGYTF. The DNA for the CDR3 is TGTGCCTGGAGTGCCGACGACAGGGTTAATGGCTACACCTTC.

The rearrangement joins TRBV28 to TRBJ1-1; D gene ambiguous. V was trimmed by 3 bases and J by 8 bases, leaving 10 bases between them. Germline-derived CDR1 and CDR2 are MDHEN and SYDVKM. The CDR3 sequence is 12 residues long. As DNA, the CDR3 is TGTGCCAGCAGTTTTACAGCCGCGGAAGCTTTCTTT. Protein sequence: CASSFTAAEAFF.

V and J are TRBV27 and TRBJ2-6, with TRBD1 identical over 8 bases. The CDR3 is 17 residues long. J lost 1 base, V lost 4 bases, and 6 bases had no gene match. CDR1 and CDR2 (germline): MNHEY, SMNVEV (reference sequence). The CDR3 loop reads CASSSTHRGSGANVLTF. The CDR3 DNA follows: TGTGCCAGCAGTTCGACTCACAGGGGGTCTGGGGCCAACGTCCTGACTTTC.

This clone was picked up one time. The rearrangement links TRBV5-1 to TRBJ2-1; 13 bases agree with TRBD2. The CDR3 has 16 residues. The V gene's germline CDR1 is SGHRS and CDR2 YFSETQ. J was trimmed by 2 bases and V by 4 bases; bases with no gene match: 3. For the CDR3, the DNA is TGCGCCAGCAGCGCAGGACTAGCGGGGGCCTACAATGAGCAGTTCTTC. This codes for CASSAGLAGAYNEQFF. The variable domain in full, completed from reference TRBV5-1 and TRBJ2-1, reads KAGVTQTPRYLIKTRGQQVTLSCSPISGHRSVSWYQQTPGQGLQFLFEYFSETQRNKGNFPGRFSGRQFSNSRSEMNVSTLELGDSALYLCASSAGLAGAYNEQFFGPGTRLTVL.

Notes on this clone: The same CDR3 also results from other DNA sequences found in this sample. V gene TRBV4-1 combines with J gene TRBJ2-7, with 10 bases that match TRBD1. The V gene's germline CDR1 is MGHRA and CDR2 YSYEKL. With 1 base clipped from V and 4 bases from J, the junction kept 4 bases outside the gene matches. The CDR3 loop spans 15 amino acids. CDR3 in amino acids: CASSQAGTGAYEQYF. Written as DNA, the CDR3 is TGCGCCAGCAGCCAAGCCGGGACAGGGGCTTACGAGCAGTACTTC.

This clone was found once. Germline is not matched at one junction end, which may reflect a read error. The chain links TRBV28 to TRBJ2-1; D call uncertain. There are 13 residues in the CDR3. CDR1 is MDHEN and CDR2 is SYDVKM in the germline V gene. The CDR3 loop is CASTNRQAARSVF. CDR3 nucleotides: TGTGCCAGCACGAACCGGCAGGCCGCACGAAGTGTCTTC.

The chain carries TRBV27 and TRBJ1-5; 7 nucleotides line up with TRBD1. The V gene end was trimmed by 5 bases and the J gene end by 9 bases; junction bases not matched to a gene: 16. From germline, CDR1 is MNHEY and CDR2 SMNVEV (reference sequence). This CDR3 is built from 16 residues. The CDR3 DNA is TGTGCCAGCAGTCCGAGCTACGACAGGGCGGTAGGGCCCCAGCATTTT. Protein sequence: CASSPSYDRAVGPQHF.

The V call is TRBV9, the J call TRBJ1-1; TRBD1 aligns across 12 bases. Per germline, CDR1 SGDLS and CDR2 YYNGEE. With 2 bases clipped from V and 3 bases from J, the junction kept 8 bases outside the gene matches. The CDR3 contains 17 residues. CDR3 DNA: TGTGCCAGCAGCGTGGGACAGGGGGCTGGATTGGACACTGAAGCTTTCTTT. Protein: CASSVGQGAGLDTEAFF.